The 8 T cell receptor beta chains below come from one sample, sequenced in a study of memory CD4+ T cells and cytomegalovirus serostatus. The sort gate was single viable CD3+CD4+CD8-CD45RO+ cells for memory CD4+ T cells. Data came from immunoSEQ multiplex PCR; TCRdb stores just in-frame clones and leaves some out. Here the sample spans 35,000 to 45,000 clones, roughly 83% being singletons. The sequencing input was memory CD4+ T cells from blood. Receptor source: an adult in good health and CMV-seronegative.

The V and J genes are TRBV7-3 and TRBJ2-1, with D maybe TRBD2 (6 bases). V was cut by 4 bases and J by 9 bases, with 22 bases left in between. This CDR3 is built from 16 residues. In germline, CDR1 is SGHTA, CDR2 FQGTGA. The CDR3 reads CASSSASGGKGGEQFF. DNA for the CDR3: TGTGCCAGCAGCTCCGCTTCTGGCGGAAAGGGAGGTGAGCAGTTCTTC. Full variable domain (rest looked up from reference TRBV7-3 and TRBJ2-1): GAGVSQTPSNKVTEKGKYVELRCDPISGHTALYWYRQSLGQGPEFLIYFQGTGAADDSGLPNDRFFAVRPEGSVSTLKIQRTERGDSAVYLCASSSASGGKGGEQFFGPGTRLTVL.

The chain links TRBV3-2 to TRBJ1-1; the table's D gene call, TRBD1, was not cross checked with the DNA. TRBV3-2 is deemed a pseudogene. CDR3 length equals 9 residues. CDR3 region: CARTGVAFF. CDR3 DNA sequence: TGTGCCAGGACAGGGGTAGCTTTCTTT.

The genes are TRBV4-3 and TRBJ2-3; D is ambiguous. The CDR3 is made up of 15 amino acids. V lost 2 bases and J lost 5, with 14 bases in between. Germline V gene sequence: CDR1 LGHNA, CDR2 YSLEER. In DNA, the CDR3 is TGCGCCAGCAGCCAATCCCCTAATGCAGGAGATACGCAGTATTTT. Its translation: CASSQSPNAGDTQYF.

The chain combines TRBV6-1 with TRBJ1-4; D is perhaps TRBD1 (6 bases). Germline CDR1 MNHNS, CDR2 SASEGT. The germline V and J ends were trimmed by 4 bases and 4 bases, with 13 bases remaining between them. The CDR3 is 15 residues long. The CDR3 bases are TGTGCCAGCAGTGGAATTACAGGGCTTAATGAAAAACTGTTTTTT. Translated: CASSGITGLNEKLFF.

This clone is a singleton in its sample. CDR3 in amino acids: CASSLRETQYF. The CDR3 DNA reads TGCGCCAGCAGCTTGCGGGAGACCCAGTACTTC. The chain links TRBV5-1 to TRBJ2-5; D not resolved. The CDR3 contains 11 residues. CDR1 SGHRS and CDR2 YFSETQ come from the germline V gene. V was pared by 1 base and J by 5 bases, with 3 bases between.

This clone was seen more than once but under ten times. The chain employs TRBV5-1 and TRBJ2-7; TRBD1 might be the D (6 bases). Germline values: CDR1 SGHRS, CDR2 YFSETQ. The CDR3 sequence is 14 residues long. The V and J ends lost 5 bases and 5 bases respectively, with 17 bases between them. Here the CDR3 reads CASSSLTGRDEQYF. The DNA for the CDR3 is TGCGCCAGCAGTTCATTGACAGGACGTGACGAGCAGTACTTC.

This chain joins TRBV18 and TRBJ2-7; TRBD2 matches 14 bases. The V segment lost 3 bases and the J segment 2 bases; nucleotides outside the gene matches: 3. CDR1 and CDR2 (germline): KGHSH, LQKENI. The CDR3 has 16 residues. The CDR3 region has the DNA TGTGCCAGCTCACCTCGACTAGCGGGGGGGGCCTACGAGCAGTACTTC. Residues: CASSPRLAGGAYEQYF. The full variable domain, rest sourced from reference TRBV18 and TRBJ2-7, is NAGVMQNPRHLVRRRGQEARLRCSPMKGHSHVYWYRQLPEEGLKFMVYLQKENIIDESGMPKERFSAEFPKEGPSILRIQQVVRGDSAAYFCASSPRLAGGAYEQYFGPGTRLTVT.

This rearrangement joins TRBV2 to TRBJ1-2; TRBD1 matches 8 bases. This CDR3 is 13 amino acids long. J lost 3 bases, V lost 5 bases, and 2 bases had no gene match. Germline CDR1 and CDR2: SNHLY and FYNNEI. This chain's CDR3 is CASSLDRDYGYTF. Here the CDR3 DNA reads TGTGCCAGCAGTTTGGACAGGGACTATGGCTACACCTTC. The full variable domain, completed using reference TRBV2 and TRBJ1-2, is EPEVTQTPSHQVTQMGQEVILRCVPISNHLYFYWYRQILGQKVEFLVSFYNNEISEKSEIFDDQFSVERPDGSNFTLKIRSTKLEDSAMYFCASSLDRDYGYTFGSGTRLTVV.